Included here is one T cell receptor beta chain sequence, with context. Its antigen is unidentified. This record comes from a study of cytomegalovirus exposure and HLA in healthy donors. V was shortened by 0 bases and J by 1 base, with 10 bases between the two germline ends. The CDR3 spans 15 residues. Germline V gives CDR1 SGHNT, CDR2 YYREEE (reference sequence). Among the donors, all were healthy bone marrow donors. In the PCR, 60 Vbeta and 13 Jbeta primers were used. The assay was immunoSEQ multiplex PCR, and TCRdb's table has in-frame clones only and misses some. The sample has roughly 150,000 clones; about 76% are singletons. Regarding the study as a whole: In a later analysis, TCR beta V- and J-gene trimming was associated with a missense DCLRE1C variant. Researchers reported in a later analysis that common viral pathogens appeared linked to several top clusters. Apparent HLA restriction characterized most CMV-associated TCR beta chains in a later analysis.

The source is a woman in her late teens or twenties in good health and CMV-seropositive. The V gene is TRBV5-4, the J gene TRBJ1-2, with D uncertain. The sequenced material came from PBMCs. The CDR3 spells CASSLDASGNYGYTF. CDR3 bases: TGTGCCAGCAGCTTGGACGCGAGCGGTAACTATGGCTACACCTTC.